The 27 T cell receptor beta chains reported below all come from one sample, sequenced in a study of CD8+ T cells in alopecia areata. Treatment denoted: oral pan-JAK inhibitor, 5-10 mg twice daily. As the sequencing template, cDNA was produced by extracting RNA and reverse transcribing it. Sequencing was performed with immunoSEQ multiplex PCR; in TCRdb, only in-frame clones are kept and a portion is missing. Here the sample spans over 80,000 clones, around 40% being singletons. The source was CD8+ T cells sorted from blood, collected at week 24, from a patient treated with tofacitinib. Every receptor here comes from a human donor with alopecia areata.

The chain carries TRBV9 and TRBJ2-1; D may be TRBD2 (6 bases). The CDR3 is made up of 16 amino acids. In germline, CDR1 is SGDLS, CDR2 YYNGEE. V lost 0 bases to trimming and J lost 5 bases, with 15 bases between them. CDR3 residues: CASSVATRLGNNEQFF. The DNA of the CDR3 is TGTGCCAGCAGCGTAGCTACACGACTAGGTAACAATGAGCAGTTCTTC. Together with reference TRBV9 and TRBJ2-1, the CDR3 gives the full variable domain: DSGVTQTPKHLITATGQRVTLRCSPRSGDLSVYWYQQSLDQGLQFLIQYYNGEERAKGNILERFSAQQFPDLHSELNLSSLELGDSALYFCASSVATRLGNNEQFFGPGTRLTVL.

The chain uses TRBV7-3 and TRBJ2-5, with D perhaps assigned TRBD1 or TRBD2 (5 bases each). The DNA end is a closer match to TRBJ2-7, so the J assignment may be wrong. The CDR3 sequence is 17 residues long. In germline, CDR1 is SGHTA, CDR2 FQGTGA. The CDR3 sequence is CAQIGAGNGVTTYEQYF. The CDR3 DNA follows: TGTGCCCAGATCGGGGCCGGGAATGGGGTGACGACCTACGAGCAGTACTTC.

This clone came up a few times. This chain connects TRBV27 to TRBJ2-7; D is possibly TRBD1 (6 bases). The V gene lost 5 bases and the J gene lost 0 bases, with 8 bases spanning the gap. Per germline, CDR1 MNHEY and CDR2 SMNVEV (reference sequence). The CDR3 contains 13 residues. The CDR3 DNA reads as TGTGCCAGCAGTGGGGACAACTCCTACGAGCAGTACTTC. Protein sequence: CASSGDNSYEQYF.

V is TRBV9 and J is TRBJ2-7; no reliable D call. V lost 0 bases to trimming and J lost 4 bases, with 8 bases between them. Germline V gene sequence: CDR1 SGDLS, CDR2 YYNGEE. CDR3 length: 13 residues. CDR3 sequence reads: CASSVGITYEQYF. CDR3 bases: TGTGCCAGCAGCGTAGGGATCACATACGAGCAGTACTTC.

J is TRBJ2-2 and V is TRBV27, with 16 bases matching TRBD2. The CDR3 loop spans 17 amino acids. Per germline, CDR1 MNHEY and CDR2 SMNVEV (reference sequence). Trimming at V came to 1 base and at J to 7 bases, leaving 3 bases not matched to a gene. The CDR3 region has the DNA TGTGCCAGCAGTTTATTTGGGACTAGCGGGAGGGGCGGGGAGCTGTTTTTT. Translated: CASSLFGTSGRGGELFF.

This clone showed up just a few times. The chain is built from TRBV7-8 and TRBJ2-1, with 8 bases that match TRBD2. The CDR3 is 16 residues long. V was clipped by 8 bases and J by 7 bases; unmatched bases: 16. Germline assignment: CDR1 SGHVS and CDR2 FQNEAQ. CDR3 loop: CASASLTGGPRNEQFF. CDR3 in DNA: TGTGCCAGCGCTAGTCTGACGGGAGGGCCGCGGAATGAGCAGTTCTTC.

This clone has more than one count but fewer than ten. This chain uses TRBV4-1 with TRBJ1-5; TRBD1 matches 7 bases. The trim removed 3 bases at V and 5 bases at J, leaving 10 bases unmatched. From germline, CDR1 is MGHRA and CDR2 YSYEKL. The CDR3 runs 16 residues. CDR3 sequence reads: CASSQPGGQQYQPQHF. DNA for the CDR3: TGCGCCAGCAGCCAGCCCGGGGGACAGCAATATCAGCCCCAGCATTTT.

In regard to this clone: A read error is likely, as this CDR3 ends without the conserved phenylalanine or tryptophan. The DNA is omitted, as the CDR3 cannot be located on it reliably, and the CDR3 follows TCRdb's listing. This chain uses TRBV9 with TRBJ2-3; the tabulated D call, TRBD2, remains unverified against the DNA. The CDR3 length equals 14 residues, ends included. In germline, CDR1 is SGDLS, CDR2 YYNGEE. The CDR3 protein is CASSVGFSGTSYAV.

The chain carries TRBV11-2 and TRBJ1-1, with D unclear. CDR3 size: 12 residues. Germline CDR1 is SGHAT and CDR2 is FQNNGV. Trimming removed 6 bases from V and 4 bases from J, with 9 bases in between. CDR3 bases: TGTGCCAGCAGTGCGATCGGCACTGAAGCTTTCTTT. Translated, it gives CASSAIGTEAFF. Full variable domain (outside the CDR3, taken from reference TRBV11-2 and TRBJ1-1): EAGVAQSPRYKIIEKRQSVAFWCNPISGHATLYWYQQILGQGPKLLIQFQNNGVVDDSQLPKDRFSAERLKGVDSTLKIQPAKLEDSAVYLCASSAIGTEAFFGQGTRLTVV.

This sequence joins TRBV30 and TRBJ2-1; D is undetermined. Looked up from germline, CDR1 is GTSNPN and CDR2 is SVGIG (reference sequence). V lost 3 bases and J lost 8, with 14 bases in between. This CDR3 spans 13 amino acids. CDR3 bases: TGTGCCTGGAGGGCAGACTCAGTCGATGAGCAGTTCTTC. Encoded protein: CAWRADSVDEQFF.

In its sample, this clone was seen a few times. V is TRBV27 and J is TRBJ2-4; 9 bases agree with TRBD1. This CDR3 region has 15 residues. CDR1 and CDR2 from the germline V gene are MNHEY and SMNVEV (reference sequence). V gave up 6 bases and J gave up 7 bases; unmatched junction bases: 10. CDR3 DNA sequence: TGTGCCAGCAGACCATGGACAGGGGAATGGAACATTCAGTACTTC. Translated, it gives CASRPWTGEWNIQYF.

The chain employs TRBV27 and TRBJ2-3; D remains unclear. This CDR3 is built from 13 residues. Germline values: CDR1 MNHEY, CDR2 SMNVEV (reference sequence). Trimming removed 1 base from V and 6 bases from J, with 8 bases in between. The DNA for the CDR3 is TGTGCCAGCAGTTTATTTGGCGGCGATACGCAGTATTTT. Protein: CASSLFGGDTQYF.

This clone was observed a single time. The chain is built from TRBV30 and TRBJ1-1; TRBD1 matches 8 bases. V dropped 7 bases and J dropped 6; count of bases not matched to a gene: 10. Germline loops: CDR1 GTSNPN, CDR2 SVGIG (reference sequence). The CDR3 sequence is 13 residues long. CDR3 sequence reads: CASRDRLYPEAFF. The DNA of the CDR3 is TGTGCCTCTCGGGACAGGCTGTATCCTGAAGCTTTCTTT. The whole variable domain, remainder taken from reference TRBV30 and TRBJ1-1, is SQTIHQWPATLVQPVGSPLSLECTVEGTSNPNLYWYRQAAGRGLQLLFYSVGIGQISSEVPQNLSASRPQDRQFILSSKKLLLSDSGFYLCASRDRLYPEAFFGQGTRLTVV.

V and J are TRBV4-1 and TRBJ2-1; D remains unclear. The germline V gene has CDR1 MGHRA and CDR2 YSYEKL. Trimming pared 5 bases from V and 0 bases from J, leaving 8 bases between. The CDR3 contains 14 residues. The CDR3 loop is CASSIRSSYNEQFF. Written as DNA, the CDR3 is TGCGCCAGCAGCATCAGGAGCTCCTACAATGAGCAGTTCTTC.

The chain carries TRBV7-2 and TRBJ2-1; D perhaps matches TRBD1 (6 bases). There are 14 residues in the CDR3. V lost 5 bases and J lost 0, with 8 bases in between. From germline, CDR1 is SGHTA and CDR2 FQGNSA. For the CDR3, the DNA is TGTGCCAGCAGCCGGGACACCTCCTACAATGAGCAGTTCTTC. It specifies CASSRDTSYNEQFF.

The CDR3 sequence: CASSQNERGTEAFF. For the CDR3, the DNA is TGCGCCAGCAGCCAGAATGAGAGGGGGACTGAAGCTTTCTTT. The chain employs TRBV4-1 and TRBJ1-1, with D maybe TRBD1 (6 bases). The V and J ends lost 3 bases and 5 bases respectively, with 13 bases between them. The CDR3 has 14 residues. Per the germline V gene, CDR1 is MGHRA and CDR2 is YSYEKL.

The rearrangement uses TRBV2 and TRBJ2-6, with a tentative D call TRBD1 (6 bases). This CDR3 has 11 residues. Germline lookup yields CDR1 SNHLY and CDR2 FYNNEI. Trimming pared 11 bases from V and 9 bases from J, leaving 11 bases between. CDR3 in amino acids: CAGGQFNVLTF. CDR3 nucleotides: TGTGCCGGCGGACAGTTCAACGTCCTGACTTTC.

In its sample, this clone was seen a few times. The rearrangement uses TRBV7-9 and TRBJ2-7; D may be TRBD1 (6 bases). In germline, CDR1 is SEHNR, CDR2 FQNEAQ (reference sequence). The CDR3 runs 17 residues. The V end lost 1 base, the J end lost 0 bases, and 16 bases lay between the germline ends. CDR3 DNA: TGTGCCAGCAGCTTAGTGACCAGGGGAGCGAGCTCCTACGAGCAGTACTTC. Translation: CASSLVTRGASSYEQYF.

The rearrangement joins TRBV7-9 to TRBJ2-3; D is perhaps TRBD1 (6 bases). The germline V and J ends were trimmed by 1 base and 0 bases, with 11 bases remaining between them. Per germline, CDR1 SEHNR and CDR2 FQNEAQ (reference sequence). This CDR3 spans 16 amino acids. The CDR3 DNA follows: TGTGCCAGCAGCTTAGAGGCAGGGGCAAGCACAGATACGCAGTATTTT. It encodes CASSLEAGASTDTQYF.

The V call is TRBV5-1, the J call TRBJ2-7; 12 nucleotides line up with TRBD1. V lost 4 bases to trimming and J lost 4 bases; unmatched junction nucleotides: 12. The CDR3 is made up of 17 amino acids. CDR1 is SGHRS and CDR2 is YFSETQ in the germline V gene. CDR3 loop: CASSPVSGTGGSYEQYF. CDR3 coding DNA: TGCGCCAGCAGCCCCGTGTCCGGGACAGGGGGCTCATACGAGCAGTACTTC.

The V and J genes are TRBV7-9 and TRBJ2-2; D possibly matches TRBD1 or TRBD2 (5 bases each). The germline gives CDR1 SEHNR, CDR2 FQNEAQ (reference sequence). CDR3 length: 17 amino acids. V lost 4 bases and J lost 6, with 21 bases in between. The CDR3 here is CASSSRGQGAAPGELFF. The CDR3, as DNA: TGTGCCAGCAGCTCGAGGGGCCAGGGTGCTGCCCCCGGGGAGCTGTTTTTT.

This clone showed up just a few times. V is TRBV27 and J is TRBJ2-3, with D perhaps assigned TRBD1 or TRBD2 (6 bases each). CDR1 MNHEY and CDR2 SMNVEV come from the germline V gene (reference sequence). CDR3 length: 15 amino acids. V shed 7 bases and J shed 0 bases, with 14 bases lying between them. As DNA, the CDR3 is TGTGCCAGCAAGGGCCGGGGGCGTAGCACAGATACGCAGTATTTT. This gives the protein CASKGRGRSTDTQYF.

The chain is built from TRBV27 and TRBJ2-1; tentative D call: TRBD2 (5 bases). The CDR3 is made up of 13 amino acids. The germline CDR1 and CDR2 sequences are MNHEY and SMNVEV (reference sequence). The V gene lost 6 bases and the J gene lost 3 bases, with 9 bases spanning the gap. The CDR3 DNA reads TGTGCCAGCAGCCCAACTAGCTACAATGAGCAGTTCTTC. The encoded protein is CASSPTSYNEQFF.

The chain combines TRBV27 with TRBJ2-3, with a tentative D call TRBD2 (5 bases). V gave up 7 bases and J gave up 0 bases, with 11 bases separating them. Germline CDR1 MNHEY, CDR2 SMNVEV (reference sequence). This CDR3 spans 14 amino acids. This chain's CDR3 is CASTYRGSTDTQYF. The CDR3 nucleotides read TGTGCCAGCACCTACCGGGGTAGCACAGATACGCAGTATTTT.

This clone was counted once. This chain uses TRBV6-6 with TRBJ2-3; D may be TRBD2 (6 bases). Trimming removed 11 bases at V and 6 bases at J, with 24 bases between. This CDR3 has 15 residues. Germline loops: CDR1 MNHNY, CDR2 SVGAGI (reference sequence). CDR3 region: CASSKLAGWPDTQYF. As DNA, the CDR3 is TGTGCCTCATCAAAGTTGGCGGGATGGCCCGATACGCAGTATTTT.

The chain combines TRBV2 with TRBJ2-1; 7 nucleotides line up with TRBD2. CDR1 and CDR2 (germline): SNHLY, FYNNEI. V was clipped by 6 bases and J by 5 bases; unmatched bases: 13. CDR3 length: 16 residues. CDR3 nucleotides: TGTGCCAGCAGGAGAATAGCGGGTCCCCCCGACAATGAGCAGTTCTTC. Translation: CASRRIAGPPDNEQFF. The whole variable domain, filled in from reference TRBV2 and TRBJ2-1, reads EPEVTQTPSHQVTQMGQEVILRCVPISNHLYFYWYRQILGQKVEFLVSFYNNEISEKSEIFDDQFSVERPDGSNFTLKIRSTKLEDSAMYFCASRRIAGPPDNEQFFGPGTRLTVL.

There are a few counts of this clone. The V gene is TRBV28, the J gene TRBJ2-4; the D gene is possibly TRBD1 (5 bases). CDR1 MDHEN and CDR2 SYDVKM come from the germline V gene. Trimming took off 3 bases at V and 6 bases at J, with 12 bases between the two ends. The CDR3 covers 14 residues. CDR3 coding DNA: TGTGCCAGCAGTTTGTTGACAGATAGAAACATTCAGTACTTC. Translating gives CASSLLTDRNIQYF.